This is a list of T cell receptor beta chains from one sample in a study of blood T cells in healthy people across ages. TCRdb itself ran the 5' RACE reads through MiXCR, one entry per CDR3 protein. Among about 1.7 million distinct CDR3 sequences listed, 25% to 30% were seen once. Sequencing input: blood. These receptors all come from a woman aged 25 to 45 in good health. Each CDR3 is given with its conserved first and last residue. A D gene is named only where the DNA matches it firmly. Expanded clones are given a class, and other clones once, few, many or no size at all.

. | few | TRBJ1-1 | TRBV6-5 | TGTGCCAGCGGGCAGGGGAGAGTGGTTACTGAAGCTTTCTTT | CASGQGRVVTEAFF
TRBD1 | . | TRBJ1-2 | TRBV5-1 | TGCACCAGCAGCAAGACAGGGTTCGGCTACACCTTC | CTSSKTGFGYTF
. | . | TRBJ1-3 | TRBV7-9 | TGTGCCAGCAGCCCACAGGGATTCTCTGGAAACACCATATATTTT | CASSPQGFSGNTIYF
. | once | TRBJ1-1 | TRBV7-2 | TGTGCCAGCAGGGACCGAGGGGGACTCACTGAAGCTTTCTTT | CASRDRGGLTEAFF
TRBD2 | few | TRBJ2-1 | TRBV30 | TGTGCCTCTCAGCGGGGACTAGCGGGAAGCTCCTACAATGAGCAGTTCTTC | CASQRGLAGSSYNEQFF
. | few | TRBJ2-3 | TRBV7-9 | TGTGCCAGCAGCTTAAAGGGGCAGGATTTCACAGATACGCAGTATTTT | CASSLKGQDFTDTQYF
. | . | TRBJ2-7 | TRBV24-1 | TGTGCCACCAGCCCACCGGGGGAAAAAAGCTACGAGCAGTACTTC | CATSPPGEKSYEQYF
. | . | TRBJ1-2 | TRBV7-2 | TGTGCCAGCAGCTTAGGTCTAGGGGCTCAAGGCTACACCTTC | CASSLGLGAQGYTF
. | . | TRBJ2-2 | TRBV20-1 | TGCAGTGCTACTCGGGGCAGGGTCACCGGGGAGCTGTTTTTT | CSATRGRVTGELFF
. | many | TRBJ2-6 | TRBV6-6 | TGTGCCAGCAGTTACAGGCGGAGCTCTGGGGCCAACGTCCTGACTTTC | CASSYRRSSGANVLTF
TRBD1 | few | TRBJ1-5 | TRBV20-1 | TGCAGTGCTAGATCCGTACCGGGACAGGGAAGGATAGATCAGCCCCAGCATTTT | CSARSVPGQGRIDQPQHF
. | few | TRBJ2-3 | TRBV12-3/TRBV12-4 | TGTGCCAGCACGAAGATAGGGTCGAACACAGATACGCAGTATTTT | CASTKIGSNTDTQYF
. | few | TRBJ1-5 | TRBV4-1 | TGCGCCAGCAGCCAAGGCAGGGGTTTCAATCAGCCCCAGCATTTT | CASSQGRGFNQPQHF
. | few | TRBJ2-5 | TRBV6-2/TRBV6-3 | TGTGCCAGCGGAATTACTCCGCTGGAGACCCAGTACTTC | CASGITPLETQYF
. | many | TRBJ2-5 | TRBV7-9 | TGTGCCAGCAGCCCCTCCGTAACCCAGTACTTC | CASSPSVTQYF
. | many | TRBJ2-7 | TRBV20-1 | TGCAGTGCTAGTAGTAGCGGAAGGATTAGCTCCTACGAGCAGTACTTC | CSASSSGRISSYEQYF
TRBD1 | . | TRBJ1-2 | TRBV30 | TGTGCCTGTGCCCCCCGGGACAGGGTCTATGGCTACACCTTC | CACAPRDRVYGYTF
TRBD1 | . | TRBJ1-4 | TRBV6-6 | TGTGCCAGCACCGTACGACAGGGGCCAACTAATGAAAAACTGTTTTTT | CASTVRQGPTNEKLFF
. | . | TRBJ1-1 | TRBV7-2 | TGTGCCAGCAGCACCCCTTCAGGCTCGGGCACTGAAGCTTTCTTT | CASSTPSGSGTEAFF
. | . | TRBJ2-2 | TRBV11-2 | TGTGCCACCTCCCGGGTCGTGCAGGGGGAGCTGTTTTTT | CATSRVVQGELFF
. | few | TRBJ2-1 | TRBV13 | TGTGCCAGCAGCCAGGGCCGGATGGGCTACAATGAGCAGTTCTTC | CASSQGRMGYNEQFF
. | few | TRBJ1-1 | TRBV7-2 | TGTGCCAGCAGTCAAACCCCGGGTTTCGGAGCTTTCTTT | CASSQTPGFGAFF
. | . | TRBJ2-3 | TRBV7-2 | TGTGCCAGCAGCTTAGAACGGACGAGAACGCAGTATTTT | CASSLERTRTQYF
TRBD1 | few | TRBJ1-5 | TRBV29-1 | TGCAGCGTTTCCAGGGGGAGCAATCAGCCCCAGCATTTT | CSVSRGSNQPQHF